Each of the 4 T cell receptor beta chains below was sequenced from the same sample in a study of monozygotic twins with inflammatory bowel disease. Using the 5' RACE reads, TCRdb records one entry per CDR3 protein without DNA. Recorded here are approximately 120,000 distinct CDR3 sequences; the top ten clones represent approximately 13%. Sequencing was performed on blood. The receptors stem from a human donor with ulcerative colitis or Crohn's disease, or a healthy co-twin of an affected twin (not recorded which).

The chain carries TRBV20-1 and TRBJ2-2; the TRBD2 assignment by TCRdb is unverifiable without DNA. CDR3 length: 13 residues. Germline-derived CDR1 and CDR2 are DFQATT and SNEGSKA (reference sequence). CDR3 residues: CSAMREGTGELFF.

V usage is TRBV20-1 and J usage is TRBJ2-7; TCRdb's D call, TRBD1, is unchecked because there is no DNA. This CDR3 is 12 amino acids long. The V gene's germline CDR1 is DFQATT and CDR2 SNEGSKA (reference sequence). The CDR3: CSARDLGTGGNF.

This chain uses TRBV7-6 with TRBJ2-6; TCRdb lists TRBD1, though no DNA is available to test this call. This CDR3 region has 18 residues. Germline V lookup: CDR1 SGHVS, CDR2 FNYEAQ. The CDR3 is CASSLDPGGGSGANVLTF.

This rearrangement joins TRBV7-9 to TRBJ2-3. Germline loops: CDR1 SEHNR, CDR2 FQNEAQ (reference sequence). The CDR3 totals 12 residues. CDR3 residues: CASSSDSDTQYF.